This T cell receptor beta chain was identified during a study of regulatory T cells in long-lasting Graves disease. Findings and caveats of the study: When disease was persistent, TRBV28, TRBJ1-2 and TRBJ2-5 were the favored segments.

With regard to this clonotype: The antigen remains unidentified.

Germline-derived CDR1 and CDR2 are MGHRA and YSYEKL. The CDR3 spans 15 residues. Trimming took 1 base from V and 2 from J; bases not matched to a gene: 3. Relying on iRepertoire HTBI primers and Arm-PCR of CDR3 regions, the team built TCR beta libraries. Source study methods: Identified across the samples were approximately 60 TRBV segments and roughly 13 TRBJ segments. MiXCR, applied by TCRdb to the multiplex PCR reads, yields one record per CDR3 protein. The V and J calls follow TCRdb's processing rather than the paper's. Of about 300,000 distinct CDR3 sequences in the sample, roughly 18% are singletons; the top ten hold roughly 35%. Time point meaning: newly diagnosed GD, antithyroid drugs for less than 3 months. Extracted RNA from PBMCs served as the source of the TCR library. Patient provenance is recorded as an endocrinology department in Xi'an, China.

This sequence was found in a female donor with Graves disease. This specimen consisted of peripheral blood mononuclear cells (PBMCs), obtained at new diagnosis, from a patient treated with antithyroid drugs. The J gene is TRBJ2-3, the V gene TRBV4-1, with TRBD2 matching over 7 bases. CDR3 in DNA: TGCGCCAGCAGCCAAGGGACTAGATTCACAGATACGCAGTATTTT. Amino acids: CASSQGTRFTDTQYF.